This passage covers 7 T cell receptor beta chains from one sample sequenced in a study of cytomegalovirus exposure and HLA in healthy donors. Researchers ran the PCR with 60 Vbeta and 13 Jbeta primers. The method was immunoSEQ multiplex PCR; TCRdb's version includes in-frame clones alone and lacks a portion of them. In total, the table holds under 35,000 clones. The sequencing sample was made of PBMCs. Receptors originate from a young man in good health and CMV-seronegative.

The gene calls are TRBV7-9 and TRBJ1-5, with D perhaps TRBD1 (5 bases). Germline V CDR1 and CDR2: SEHNR, FQNEAQ (reference sequence). The CDR3 is made up of 14 amino acids. The V and J ends lost 6 bases and 3 bases respectively, with 12 bases between them. The CDR3 sequence is CASSLGGINQPQHF. For the CDR3, the DNA is TGTGCCAGCAGTCTCGGGGGAATCAATCAGCCCCAGCATTTT.

V and J are TRBV28 and TRBJ2-7, with no clear D. V was cut by 2 bases and J by 7 bases, with 12 bases left in between. CDR3 length equals 13 residues. Germline CDR1 and CDR2: MDHEN and SYDVKM. CDR3 region: CASSLPMTGEQYF. CDR3 nucleotides: TGTGCCAGCAGTTTACCGATGACTGGTGAGCAGTACTTC. Complete variable domain (other parts from reference TRBV28 and TRBJ2-7): DVKVTQSSRYLVKRTGEKVFLECVQDMDHENMFWYRQDPGLGLRLIYFSYDVKMKEKGDIPEGYSVSREKKERFSLILESASTNQTSMYLCASSLPMTGEQYFGPGTRLTVT.

The V gene is TRBV19, the J gene TRBJ2-6, with D hard to call. Germline assignment: CDR1 LNHDA and CDR2 SQIVND (reference sequence). The CDR3 extends over 15 amino acids. Trimming shortened V by 6 bases and J by 0 bases, and 9 bases separated the two germline ends. The CDR3 sequence is CASRSLNSGANVLTF. CDR3 bases: TGTGCCAGTAGGTCACTGAACTCTGGGGCCAACGTCCTGACTTTC.

The chain has TRBV28 and TRBJ2-1, with TRBD2 as a possible D gene (6 bases). Germline V gene sequence: CDR1 MDHEN, CDR2 SYDVKM. The V end lost 6 bases, the J end lost 1 base, and 13 bases lay between the germline ends. The CDR3 is 15 residues long. CDR3 coding DNA: TGTGCCAGCAGCCCGACCGGGAGATCCTACAATGAGCAGTTCTTC. It codes for CASSPTGRSYNEQFF.

The V and J genes are TRBV11-2 and TRBJ2-7; TRBD2 matches at 13 bases. The CDR3 is 17 amino acids. The germline gives CDR1 SGHAT, CDR2 FQNNGV. After removal of 5 bases from V and 0 bases from J, the junction contained 7 bases not matched to a gene. This CDR3 is CASSRTSGSGVSYEQYF. Written as DNA, the CDR3 is TGTGCCAGCAGCAGGACTAGCGGGAGTGGGGTCTCCTACGAGCAGTACTTC. The full variable domain, in which reference TRBV11-2 and TRBJ2-7 provide the parts outside the CDR3, is EAGVAQSPRYKIIEKRQSVAFWCNPISGHATLYWYQQILGQGPKLLIQFQNNGVVDDSQLPKDRFSAERLKGVDSTLKIQPAKLEDSAVYLCASSRTSGSGVSYEQYFGPGTRLTVT.

The CDR3: CASRSGRGYEQYF. The CDR3 nucleotides are TGTGCCAGCAGGAGCGGGAGAGGGTACGAGCAGTACTTC. J is TRBJ2-7 and V is TRBV6-4, with 8 bases aligning to TRBD2. After removal of 6 bases from V and 4 bases from J, the junction contained 5 bases not matched to a gene. Germline CDR1 reads MRHNA; CDR2 reads SNTAGT. The CDR3 is 13 amino acids.

This chain uses TRBV5-1 with TRBJ2-2; 8 bases line up with TRBD2. The germline V gene encodes CDR1 SGHRS and CDR2 YFSETQ. This CDR3 is built from 17 residues. With 0 bases clipped from V and 2 bases from J, the junction kept 6 bases outside the gene matches. CDR3 amino acids: CASSLASGRVNTGELFF. The DNA for the CDR3 is TGCGCCAGCAGCTTGGCCAGCGGGAGAGTAAACACCGGGGAGCTGTTTTTT. The entire variable domain, with the rest obtained from reference TRBV5-1 and TRBJ2-2, is as follows: KAGVTQTPRYLIKTRGQQVTLSCSPISGHRSVSWYQQTPGQGLQFLFEYFSETQRNKGNFPGRFSGRQFSNSRSEMNVSTLELGDSALYLCASSLASGRVNTGELFFGEGSRLTVL.